The T cell receptor beta chain under discussion was sequenced for a study of shared clonotypes between healthy human individuals. Study details: Contributing individuals were two females and a few males aged 18 to 49.

Note on this clone: Its antigen is as yet unknown.

Some clones are missing from TCRdb's copy, which holds only in-frame ones; the method was immunoSEQ multiplex PCR. The data hold approximately 2.3 million clones, with 85% to 95% observed a single time. Study-wide results and limits: Compared with memory subsets, naive subsets generally had larger estimated richness. The low donor count limited represented genetic and exposure-history diversity.

Sequences were obtained from naive CD4+ T cells from PBMCs. As to subset: CD45RA+ positively selected. The receptor was derived from a young man in good health. Some clones in this sample may be carry-over from other donors' samples.

This CDR3 reads CASSYTGIGQPQHF. CDR3 DNA sequence: TGTGCCAGCAGCTATACAGGGATTGGTCAGCCCCAGCATTTT. The genes are TRBV7-9 and TRBJ1-5; a possible D gene is TRBD1 (6 bases). The CDR3 runs 14 residues. Trimming shortened V by 4 bases and J by 6 bases, and 13 bases separated the two germline ends. Germline values: CDR1 SEHNR, CDR2 FQNEAQ (reference sequence). Variable domain in full (rest from reference TRBV7-9 and TRBJ1-5): DTGVSQNPRHKITKRGQNVTFRCDPISEHNRLYWYRQTLGQGPEFLTYFQNEAQLEKSRLLSDRFSAERPKGSFSTLEIQRTEQGDSAMYLCASSYTGIGQPQHFGDGTRLSIL.